This T cell receptor (beta chain) was observed in a study of preoperative IRX-2 immunotherapy in early breast cancer. Assay: immunoSEQ multiplex PCR; the TCRdb copy retains only in-frame clones and omits some. The data hold approximately 1,000 clones, with around 75% observed a single time. This clone was recorded a few times. The treatment was: preoperative locoregional IRX-2 cytokine immunotherapy. Samples came from a phase Ib trial of preoperative locoregional IRX-2 cytokine immunotherapy. The CDR3 spans 17 residues. Germline CDR1 and CDR2: KGHSH and LQKENI. V was cut by 3 bases and J by 7 bases, with 19 bases left in between.

The TCR was taken from a human donor with breast cancer. Sequences were derived from normal tissue next to the tumor, sampled from a patient treated with IRX-2 immunotherapy. The chain carries TRBV18 and TRBJ1-6; D perhaps matches TRBD1 (5 bases). The CDR3: CASSPIPEGRENSPLHF. CDR3 nucleotide sequence: TGTGCCAGCTCACCCATCCCGGAGGGGAGGGAGAATTCACCCCTCCACTTT.